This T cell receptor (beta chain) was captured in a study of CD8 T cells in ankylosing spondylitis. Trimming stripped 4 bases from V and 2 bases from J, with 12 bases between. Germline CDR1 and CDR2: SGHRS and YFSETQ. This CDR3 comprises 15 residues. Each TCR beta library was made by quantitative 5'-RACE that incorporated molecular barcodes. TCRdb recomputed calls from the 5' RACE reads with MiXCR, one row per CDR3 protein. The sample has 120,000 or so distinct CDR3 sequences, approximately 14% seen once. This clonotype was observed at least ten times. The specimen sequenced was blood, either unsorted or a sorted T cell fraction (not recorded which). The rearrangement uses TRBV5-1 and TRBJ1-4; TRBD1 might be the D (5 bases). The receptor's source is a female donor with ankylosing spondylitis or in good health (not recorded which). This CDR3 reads CASSGTLDTNEKLFF. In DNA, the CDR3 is TGCGCCAGCAGCGGGACCCTGGACACTAATGAAAAACTGTTTTTT.